The 29 T cell receptor beta chains in this list originate from one sample, sequenced in a study of shared clonotypes between healthy human individuals. Method: immunoSEQ multiplex PCR; TCRdb's copy keeps in-frame clones and lacks some. The sample shows 1.5 million to 2.5 million clones, roughly 94% of them seen only once. Naive CD8 populations comprised CD45RO-negative cells positively selected for CCR7, excluding terminally differentiated effector memory CD45RA+ cells. The sequencing sample was made of naive CD8+ T cells sorted from blood. The receptors stem from a man younger than 35 in good health.

The CDR3 loop is CASSLYLGSTEQFF. CDR3 coding DNA: TGTGCCAGCAGCTTATACTTAGGGTCAACTGAGCAGTTCTTC. The V and J genes are TRBV11-2 and TRBJ2-1; D uncertain. The germline V gene encodes CDR1 SGHAT and CDR2 FQNNGV. Trimming took off 2 bases at V and 9 bases at J, with 14 bases between the two ends. The CDR3 is 14 amino acids.

This clone showed up just once. V and J are TRBV6-5 and TRBJ1-2; D remains ambiguous. Per the germline V gene, CDR1 is MNHEY and CDR2 is SVGAGI. This CDR3 is built from 14 residues. Trimming shortened V by 6 bases and J by 3 bases, and 14 bases separated the two germline ends. This CDR3 is CASRTAVVYYGYTF. The CDR3 DNA reads TGTGCCAGCAGGACGGCCGTCGTTTACTATGGCTACACCTTC.

The V and J genes are TRBV7-8 and TRBJ1-5, with D possibly being TRBD1 (5 bases). The germline V gene has CDR1 SGHVS and CDR2 FQNEAQ. Trimming pared 5 bases from V and 4 bases from J, leaving 15 bases between. There are 15 residues in the CDR3. CDR3 sequence reads: CASSPRGVWNQPQHF. The DNA of the CDR3 is TGTGCCAGCAGCCCCAGAGGGGTGTGGAATCAGCCCCAGCATTTT.

The CDR3 sequence is CASSLALAGFDNEQFF. In DNA form, the CDR3 reads TGTGCCAGCAGCTTAGCGTTAGCGGGGTTTGACAATGAGCAGTTCTTC. The chain couples TRBV7-6 to TRBJ2-1; 8 nucleotides agree with TRBD2. J was trimmed by 5 bases and V by 0 bases; bases with no gene match: 6. The CDR3 runs to 16 residues. In germline, CDR1 is SGHVS, CDR2 FNYEAQ.

The J gene is TRBJ1-2, the V gene TRBV6-5, with D possibly matching TRBD1 (5 bases). The germline V gene encodes CDR1 MNHEY and CDR2 SVGAGI. There are 16 residues in the CDR3. Trimming stripped 2 bases from V and 0 bases from J, with 13 bases between. The CDR3 DNA is TGTGCCAGCAGTTACCAGGGTTTGGGGTCTAACTATGGCTACACCTTC. It is translated as CASSYQGLGSNYGYTF.

Turning to this clone: The same CDR3 also results from other DNA sequences found in this sample. The chain employs TRBV19 and TRBJ2-7; D unclear. The CDR3 is 13 amino acids. Germline CDR1 and CDR2: LNHDA and SQIVND (reference sequence). The V gene lost 3 bases and the J gene lost 2 bases, with 8 bases spanning the gap. The CDR3 region is CASSMGLPYEQYF. DNA of the CDR3: TGTGCCAGTAGTATGGGCCTCCCCTACGAGCAGTACTTC.

The chain uses TRBV15 and TRBJ2-7; D gene unclear. CDR1 and CDR2 from the germline V gene are LNHNV and YYDKDF (reference sequence). The CDR3 is 13 amino acids. V was shortened by 6 bases and J by 6 bases, with 15 bases between the two germline ends. DNA for the CDR3: TGTGCCACCAGTATCGACCTGAGACCCGAGCAGTACTTC. This codes for CATSIDLRPEQYF.

The sample holds one count of this clone. The chain carries TRBV30 and TRBJ1-6; TRBD1 matches 12 bases. The CDR3 consists of 14 residues. Losses at the gene ends were 4 bases for V and 9 bases for J; bases not matched to a gene: 4. From germline, CDR1 is GTSNPN and CDR2 SVGIG (reference sequence). CDR3 loop: CAWTGTGGLSPLHF. In nucleotides, the CDR3 is TGTGCCTGGACTGGGACAGGGGGCCTTTCACCCCTCCACTTT.

The chain combines TRBV5-6 with TRBJ2-1, with no clear D. This CDR3 is 11 amino acids long. Trimming took off 1 base at V and 10 bases at J, with 6 bases between the two ends. The germline V gene has CDR1 SGHDT and CDR2 YYEEEE. This chain's CDR3 is CASSLRQEQFF. CDR3 DNA: TGTGCCAGCAGCTTGCGGCAAGAGCAGTTCTTC.

V gene TRBV4-3 combines with J gene TRBJ2-2; 7 bases are a match to TRBD2. The CDR3 is made up of 14 amino acids. Germline V gene sequence: CDR1 LGHNA, CDR2 YSLEER. Germline trimming cut 3 bases from V and 3 bases from J; bases unmatched to any gene: 1. CDR3: CASSHLADTGELFF. CDR3 bases: TGCGCCAGCAGCCACCTAGCGGACACCGGGGAGCTGTTTTTT.

CDR3 residues: CASSYGAGDTQYF. In nucleotides, the CDR3 is TGTGCCAGCAGCTATGGGGCGGGGGATACGCAGTATTTT. The chain is built from TRBV7-9 and TRBJ2-3, with D tentatively TRBD2 (6 bases). This CDR3 comprises 13 residues. Germline values: CDR1 SEHNR, CDR2 FQNEAQ (reference sequence). The ends were cut back, 4 bases at V and 6 bases at J, with 11 bases in the middle.

The rearrangement joins TRBV5-6 to TRBJ2-1, with D possibly matching TRBD2 (7 bases). Germline values: CDR1 SGHDT, CDR2 YYEEEE. Trimming removed 5 bases at V and 8 bases at J, with 23 bases between. The CDR3 contains 16 residues. This chain's CDR3 is CASRTEGGRESDEQFF. The CDR3 DNA sequence: TGTGCCAGCAGGACGGAAGGGGGGCGGGAGAGCGATGAGCAGTTCTTC.

Worth noting for this clone: The same CDR3 also results from other DNA sequences found in this sample. The genes are TRBV27 and TRBJ2-5; D might be TRBD1 (6 bases). Between the trimmed V and J ends, which lost 6 bases and 5 bases, there was a span of 10 bases. There are 12 residues in the CDR3. CDR1 is MNHEY, CDR2 SMNVEV, per germline (reference sequence). The DNA for the CDR3 is TGTGCCAGCAGCCGTCAGGGGGAGACCCAGTACTTC. The encoded protein is CASSRQGETQYF.

This chain uses TRBV27 with TRBJ1-5; possibly TRBD1 for D (5 bases). The V and J ends lost 5 bases and 5 bases respectively, with 13 bases between them. The CDR3 sequence is 14 residues long. CDR1 is MNHEY, CDR2 SMNVEV, per germline (reference sequence). CDR3 protein: CASSNRGLYQPQHF. DNA of the CDR3: TGTGCCAGCAGTAATCGGGGCCTTTATCAGCCCCAGCATTTT.

In its sample, this clone was seen a few times. The genes are TRBV5-6 and TRBJ1-2; 8 bases are a match to TRBD1. The CDR3 has 15 amino acids. Looked up from germline, CDR1 is SGHDT and CDR2 is YYEEEE. The junction had 7 bases not matched to a gene; V was cut back by 4 bases and J by 2 bases. The CDR3: CASSGGQESNYGYTF. The CDR3 nucleotides are TGTGCCAGCAGCGGGGGACAGGAGTCGAACTATGGCTACACCTTC.

The chain couples TRBV7-9 to TRBJ2-7; D ambiguous. This CDR3 is 14 amino acids long. V gave up 5 bases and J gave up 2 bases, with 13 bases separating them. From germline, CDR1 is SEHNR and CDR2 FQNEAQ (reference sequence). The CDR3 DNA is TGTGCCAGCAGCCCCCTGCACACCGCCTACGAGCAGTACTTC. Its protein is CASSPLHTAYEQYF.

The CDR3 loop reads CASSLEVGSSYNSPLHF. The CDR3 nucleotides read TGTGCCAGCAGCTTGGAGGTCGGGAGCTCCTATAATTCACCCCTCCACTTT. This chain links TRBV5-4 with TRBJ1-6; no clear D gene. V was pared by 0 bases and J by 0 bases, with 10 bases between. The germline gives CDR1 SGHNT, CDR2 YYREEE (reference sequence). The CDR3 sequence is 17 residues long.

This chain connects TRBV11-2 to TRBJ2-4, with 11 bases matching TRBD2. The V and J ends lost 6 bases and 6 bases, in that order; junction bases with no gene match: 10. Germline V gene data show CDR1 as SGHAT and CDR2 as FQNNGV. CDR3 length: 16 amino acids. The CDR3 region has the DNA TGTGCCAGCAGTCGGAACTCGGGACTAGCGGTAAACATTCAGTACTTC. This encodes CASSRNSGLAVNIQYF.

The chain has TRBV7-2 and TRBJ2-2; D unresolved. Between the trimmed V and J ends, which lost 5 bases and 2 bases, there was a span of 15 bases. The CDR3 is made up of 16 amino acids. Germline V gene data show CDR1 as SGHTA and CDR2 as FQGNSA. The CDR3: CASSELPGLNTGELFF. The CDR3 region has the DNA TGTGCCAGCAGCGAACTCCCGGGTCTTAACACCGGGGAGCTGTTTTTT.

The chain couples TRBV2 to TRBJ2-3; weak D call: TRBD2 (6 bases). The CDR3 loop spans 15 amino acids. With 7 bases removed from V and 0 bases from J, the gap between germline ends came to 14 bases. Germline V gives CDR1 SNHLY, CDR2 FYNNEI. The DNA for the CDR3 is TGTGCCAGCATCCCCGGGAGCGGAAGCACAGATACGCAGTATTTT. It yields the protein CASIPGSGSTDTQYF.

This clone came up once. The chain recombines TRBV28 with TRBJ1-6; possibly TRBD1 for D (5 bases). The V gene lost 4 bases and the J gene lost 9 bases, with 19 bases spanning the gap. Germline V gene lookup returns CDR1 MDHEN and CDR2 SYDVKM. This CDR3 contains 16 residues. The CDR3 sequence is CASSSFLGQGSSPLHF. CDR3 sequence (DNA): TGTGCCAGCAGTTCCTTTTTGGGGCAGGGTAGTTCACCCCTCCACTTT.

The chain uses TRBV10-3 and TRBJ1-1; weak D call: TRBD1 (5 bases). The germline V gene encodes CDR1 ENHRY and CDR2 SYGVKD. The CDR3 loop spans 13 amino acids. V shed 7 bases and J shed 1 base, with 10 bases lying between them. The CDR3 region has the DNA TGTGCCATCATTGGGGCAGAGAACACTGAAGCTTTCTTT. The encoded protein is CAIIGAENTEAFF.

This clone was detected a few times. V usage is TRBV6-5 and J usage is TRBJ2-2; 10 positions match TRBD2. CDR3 length equals 16 residues. V was clipped by 0 bases and J by 7 bases; unmatched bases: 5. Germline CDR1 reads MNHEY; CDR2 reads SVGAGI. The CDR3 region has the DNA TGTGCCAGCAGTTACTCGGCTAGCGGGAGAAACGGGGAGCTGTTTTTT. Encoded protein: CASSYSASGRNGELFF.

The rearrangement links TRBV27 to TRBJ2-7; 9 positions agree with TRBD2. The CDR3 spans 16 residues. Trimming at V came to 6 bases and at J to 0 bases, leaving 9 bases not matched to a gene. Per germline, CDR1 MNHEY and CDR2 SMNVEV (reference sequence). CDR3 residues: CASSGRLAGNSYEQYF. The CDR3 DNA reads as TGTGCCAGCAGCGGCCGGCTAGCGGGAAACTCCTACGAGCAGTACTTC.

The J gene is TRBJ1-2, the V gene TRBV19; D is uncertain. Trimming removed 8 bases at V and 7 bases at J, with 14 bases between. In germline, CDR1 is LNHDA, CDR2 SQIVND (reference sequence). This CDR3 spans 12 amino acids. This CDR3 reads CASELGDGGYTF. The CDR3 DNA sequence: TGTGCCAGTGAACTGGGCGACGGTGGCTACACCTTC.

The chain joins TRBV10-3 to TRBJ2-1; 13 bases fit TRBD2. The germline CDR1 and CDR2 sequences are ENHRY and SYGVKD. V shed 6 bases, J shed 2 bases, and the junction held 7 bases outside the gene matches. The CDR3 is 17 residues long. CDR3 amino acids: CAIRRLAGGQTYNEQFF. CDR3 nucleotide sequence: TGTGCCATCAGGAGACTAGCGGGAGGCCAGACCTACAATGAGCAGTTCTTC.

This clone was detected only once. The chain has TRBV10-3 and TRBJ2-7, with D possibly TRBD2 on 6 matching bases. Germline assignment: CDR1 ENHRY and CDR2 SYGVKD. This CDR3 is built from 14 residues. V lost 7 bases to trimming and J lost 0 bases, with 13 bases between them. For the CDR3, the DNA is TGTGCCATCATGGAGGGGAGCAGCTCCTACGAGCAGTACTTC. Residues: CAIMEGSSSYEQYF.

The CDR3 nucleotides are TGTGCCAGCAGTACAACCGGGACAGGGACCTACGAGCAGTACTTC. As protein: CASSTTGTGTYEQYF. This chain links TRBV27 with TRBJ2-7; 9 bases match TRBD1. CDR3 size: 15 residues. Germline-derived CDR1 and CDR2 are MNHEY and SMNVEV (reference sequence). V was clipped by 5 bases and J by 2 bases; unmatched bases: 7.

The chain employs TRBV15 and TRBJ2-7; 9 bases line up with TRBD1. V was clipped by 1 base and J by 5 bases; unmatched bases: 3. Germline V gene lookup returns CDR1 LNHNV and CDR2 YYDKDF (reference sequence). This CDR3 region has 14 residues. CDR3 bases: TGTGCCACCAGCAGAGGTACAGGGGGCGACGAGCAGTACTTC. This sequence encodes CATSRGTGGDEQYF. Supplemented by reference TRBV15 and TRBJ2-7, the full variable domain reads DAMVIQNPRYQVTQFGKPVTLSCSQTLNHNVMYWYQQKSSQAPKLLFHYYDKDFNNEADTPDNFQSRRPNTSFCFLDIRSPGLGDTAMYLCATSRGTGGDEQYFGPGTRLTVT.